This TCR beta chain was profiled in a study of beta chain features in type 1 diabetes. Whole-study results and caveats: The question left open here concerned HLA type influencing TCRB rearrangement. Cells carrying high TCR expression could end up over-represented when cDNA is sequenced. The similarity of naive, central memory and Treg TCRB repertoires appeared greater among patients than among healthy donors.

On this clone: Its antigen is as yet unknown.

CDR3 length equals 13 residues. Trimming took off 7 bases at V and 6 bases at J, with 13 bases between the two ends. Per the germline V gene, CDR1 is SNHLY and CDR2 is FYNNEI. The sequenced template was cDNA made from the entire isolated RNA. The data were produced by immunoSEQ multiplex PCR, yet TCRdb's version contains in-frame clones alone and is incomplete. The data show around 400,000 clones, around 13% seen once. This receptor was taken from a man younger than 35 in good health. This chain links TRBV2 with TRBJ2-1, with a possible D match to TRBD2 (5 bases). Sequenced sample: naive CD4+ T cells from blood. The CDR3 DNA reads as TGTGCCAGCACGAGGGAGACTTTCAATGAGCAGTTCTTC. It translates to CASTRETFNEQFF.